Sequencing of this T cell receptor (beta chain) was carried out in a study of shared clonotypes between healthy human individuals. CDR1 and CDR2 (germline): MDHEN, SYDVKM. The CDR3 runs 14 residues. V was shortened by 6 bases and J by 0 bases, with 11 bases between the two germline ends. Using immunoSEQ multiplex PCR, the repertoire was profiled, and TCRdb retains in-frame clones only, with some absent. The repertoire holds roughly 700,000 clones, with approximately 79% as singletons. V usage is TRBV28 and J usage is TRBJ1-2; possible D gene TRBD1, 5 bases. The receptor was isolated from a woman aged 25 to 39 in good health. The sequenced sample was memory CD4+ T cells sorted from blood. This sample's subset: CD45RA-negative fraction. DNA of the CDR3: TGTGCCAGCAGGAGGACATGGGCTAACTATGGCTACACCTTC. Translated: CASRRTWANYGYTF.